This T cell receptor (beta chain) stems from a study of T cells in tuberculosis. Chain pairing is unknown; alpha and beta were sequenced separately. TCRdb's table, derived via immunoSEQ multiplex PCR, lists solely in-frame clones and lacks some. The repertoire consists of approximately 58,000 clones, with approximately 88% occurring once and the leading ten covering less than 25%. Trimming removed 5 bases at V and 7 bases at J, with 20 bases between. This CDR3 region has 16 residues. CDR1 and CDR2 (germline): LNHDA, SQIVND (reference sequence). Sorting used thawed, overnight-rested PBMC stained with anti-CD3, a viability dye and GMM-loaded CD1B tetramer. CD1B tetramers were loaded with Rhodococcus equi-derived C32 glucose monomycolate. Tetramer-sorted PBMC had been CD14 monocyte-depleted before freezing. From each donor, some 100,000 tetramer-negative cells were sorted.

This chain connects TRBV19 to TRBJ1-4, with D perhaps TRBD1 (6 bases). The sequencing input was CD1b-GMM tetramer-negative cells sorted from PBMCs. This TCR was sampled from an adult woman with latent tuberculosis. The CDR3 DNA follows: TGTGCCAGTAGTGCGATAACGGGACAATCGTCTGAAAAACTGTTTTTT. Translation gives CASSAITGQSSEKLFF.